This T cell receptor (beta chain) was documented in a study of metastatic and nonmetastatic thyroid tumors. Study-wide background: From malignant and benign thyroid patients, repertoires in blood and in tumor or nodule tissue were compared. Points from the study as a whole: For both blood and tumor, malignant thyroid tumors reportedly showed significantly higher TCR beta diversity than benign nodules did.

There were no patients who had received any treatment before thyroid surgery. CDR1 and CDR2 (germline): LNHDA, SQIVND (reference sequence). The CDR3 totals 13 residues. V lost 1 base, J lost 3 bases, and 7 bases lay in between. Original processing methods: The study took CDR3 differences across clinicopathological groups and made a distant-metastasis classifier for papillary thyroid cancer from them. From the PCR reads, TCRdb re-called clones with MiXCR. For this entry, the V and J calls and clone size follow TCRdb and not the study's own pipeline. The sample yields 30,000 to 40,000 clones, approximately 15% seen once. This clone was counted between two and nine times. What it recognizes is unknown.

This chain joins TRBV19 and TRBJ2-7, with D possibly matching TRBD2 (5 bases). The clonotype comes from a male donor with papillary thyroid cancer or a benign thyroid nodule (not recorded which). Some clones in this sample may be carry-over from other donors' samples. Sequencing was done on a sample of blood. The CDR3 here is CASSIGGDYEQYF. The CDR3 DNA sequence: TGTGCCAGTAGTATAGGGGGAGACTACGAGCAGTACTTC.